Listed below are T cell receptor beta chains from one sample, sequenced in a study of response to subunit inactivated influenza vaccine. TCRdb analysed the RT-PCR reads with MiXCR anew, one entry per CDR3 protein. The table has over 450,000 distinct CDR3 sequences, approximately 12% seen once; the top ten hold around 14%. Sequenced material: PBMCs from blood, taken roughly 6 weeks after vaccination. The receptor set was obtained from a man aged 50 to 60 who received an inactivated influenza vaccine. The CDR3 runs from the conserved cysteine through the conserved F or W. D genes are given only for firm matches. Clone sizes are given selectively: once, few, many, or a class where the clone is expanded.

clone_size d_call j_call v_call cdr3_aa cdr3_nt
few NA TRBJ2-7 TRBV20-1 CSAAKVYEQYF TGCAGTGCTGCCAAGGTATACGAGCAGTACTTC
many NA TRBJ1-1 TRBV12-3/TRBV12-4 CASSFYQGGAEAFF TGTGCCAGCAGTTTCTACCAGGGAGGCGCTGAAGCTTTCTTT
few NA TRBJ2-2 TRBV28 CASSTLGSGRRELFF TGTGCCAGCAGTACCTTGGGCTCGGGTCGGCGGGAGCTGTTTTTT
few NA TRBJ2-7 TRBV6-2/TRBV6-3 CASSLRGSSSYEQYF TGTGCCAGCAGTTTAAGGGGCAGCAGCTCCTACGAGCAGTACTTC
NA TRBD2 TRBJ2-3 TRBV7-4 CASSSPSGSECTQYF TGTGCCAGCAGCTCCCCTAGCGGGAGCGAGTGTACGCAGTATTTT
many TRBD2 TRBJ2-1 TRBV7-2 CASSFRLAGAYQFF TGTGCCAGCAGCTTCCGACTAGCGGGGGCCTACCAGTTCTTC
few NA TRBJ2-2 TRBV20-1 CSARDSRWELFF TGCAGTGCTAGAGACAGCCGCTGGGAGCTGTTTTTT
few NA TRBJ1-1 TRBV28 CASTDPGRLFEAFF TGTGCCAGCACCGATCCGGGCCGACTTTTTGAAGCTTTCTTT
few NA TRBJ1-5 TRBV7-2 CASSPVLNQPQHF TGTGCCAGCAGCCCGGTCCTCAATCAGCCCCAGCATTTT
NA TRBD2 TRBJ2-7 TRBV3-1 CASSQDLSSGSYEQYF TGTGCCAGCAGCCAAGATCTCTCTAGCGGGAGTTACGAGCAGTACTTC
NA NA TRBJ2-5 TRBV3-1 CASSQRAPLRETQYF TGTGCCAGCAGCCAACGGGCACCACTGCGTGAGACCCAGTACTTC
many NA TRBJ2-1 TRBV12-3/TRBV12-4 CASSAGRNEQFF TGTGCCAGCAGCGCGGGGCGGAATGAGCAGTTCTTC
NA TRBD1 TRBJ2-7 TRBV12-3/TRBV12-4 CASNSPGTGNEQYF TGTGCCAGCAACAGTCCCGGGACAGGCAACGAGCAGTACTTC
few TRBD1 TRBJ2-1 TRBV6-5 CASSYSTGGNEQFF TGTGCCAGCAGTTATTCGACAGGGGGGAATGAGCAGTTCTTC
NA NA TRBJ1-5 TRBV12-3/TRBV12-4 CASSFGWGRSQPQHF TGTGCCAGCAGTTTTGGTTGGGGTAGAAGTCAGCCCCAGCATTTT
NA TRBD2 TRBJ2-2 TRBV20-1 CSAPRLAGGTGELFF TGCAGTGCTCCGAGACTAGCGGGAGGAACCGGGGAGCTGTTTTTT
NA TRBD1 TRBJ1-1 TRBV20-1 CSARESGGPMNTEAFF TGCAGTGCTAGAGAGTCAGGGGGCCCCATGAACACTGAAGCTTTCTTT
NA NA TRBJ2-3 TRBV20-1 CSASDQRTDTQYF TGCAGTGCTAGCGACCAACGCACAGATACGCAGTATTTT
NA NA TRBJ2-3 TRBV6-1 CASSRHERRSTDTQYF TGTGCCAGCAGCCGTCACGAGCGCCGTAGCACAGATACGCAGTATTTT
NA NA TRBJ2-5 TRBV4-1 CASSQADSQETQYF TGCGCCAGCAGCCAAGCGGACAGCCAAGAGACCCAGTACTTC
many NA TRBJ2-1 TRBV7-9 CASSPKTYNEQFF TGTGCCAGCAGCCCTAAGACCTACAATGAGCAGTTCTTC
NA TRBD2 TRBJ2-2 TRBV6-1 CAISTGTSSAGELFF TGTGCCATCAGCACCGGGACTAGCTCTGCCGGGGAGCTGTTTTTT
NA NA TRBJ2-5 TRBV5-1 CASSFGFGRSGKETQYF TGCGCCAGCAGCTTCGGGTTTGGGCGGTCAGGGAAAGAGACCCAGTACTTC
NA NA TRBJ2-6 TRBV10-3 CAISESGDGANVLTF TGTGCCATCAGTGAATCAGGGGATGGGGCCAACGTCCTGACTTTC
NA NA TRBJ2-1 TRBV6-2/TRBV6-3 CASGYEQFF TGTGCCAGCGGGTATGAGCAGTTCTTC
few NA TRBJ2-1 TRBV15 CATSRPGTAVNEQFF TGTGCCACCAGCAGACCCGGGACGGCCGTAAATGAGCAGTTCTTC
many TRBD2 TRBJ2-1 TRBV20-1 CSAPPQRGVYEQFF TGCAGTGCCCCCCCCCAGCGGGGGGTTTATGAGCAGTTCTTC
few TRBD1 TRBJ1-2 TRBV29-1 CSGGQGEDGYTF TGCAGCGGGGGACAGGGGGAGGATGGCTACACCTTC
NA TRBD2 TRBJ2-1 TRBV6-2/TRBV6-3 CASSSYSLAGFEVTRNEQFF TGTGCCAGCAGTTCGTACTCTTTAGCGGGATTTGAGGTTACGCGGAATGAGCAGTTCTTC
few NA TRBJ1-5 TRBV29-1 CSVGDNSNQPQHF TGCAGCGTTGGGGATAATAGCAATCAGCCCCAGCATTTT
many TRBD2 TRBJ2-3 TRBV7-2 CASSTGLAENTQYF TGTGCCAGCAGTACGGGACTAGCGGAGAATACGCAGTATTTT
few NA TRBJ1-1 TRBV5-1 CASSPDGGNTEAFF TGCGCCAGCAGTCCAGACGGAGGGAACACTGAAGCTTTCTTT
few TRBD1 TRBJ2-5 TRBV28 CASSSNSDRGETQYF TGTGCCAGCAGCTCCAATTCCGACAGGGGAGAGACCCAGTACTTC
few NA TRBJ1-4 TRBV5-1 CASRESATNEKLFF TGCGCCAGCAGGGAGTCGGCAACTAATGAAAAACTGTTTTTT
NA NA TRBJ2-1 TRBV5-6 CASSLAWGTTTNNEQFF TGTGCCAGCAGCTTGGCTTGGGGCACTACAACGAACAATGAGCAGTTCTTC
few NA TRBJ2-5 TRBV7-9 CASSHPPGETQYF TGTGCCAGCAGCCACCCCCCAGGAGAGACCCAGTACTTC
few TRBD2 TRBJ2-5 TRBV9 CASSAGGGAVETQYF TGTGCCAGCAGCGCCGGCGGGGGGGCCGTAGAGACCCAGTACTTC
few TRBD1 TRBJ2-3 TRBV20-1 CSAIRQGDTDTQYF TGCAGTGCTATACGACAGGGGGACACAGATACGCAGTATTTT
NA NA TRBJ1-6 TRBV7-2 CASSLALSGISPLHF TGTGCCAGCAGCTTAGCGCTGTCGGGGATTTCACCCCTCCACTTT
NA TRBD2 TRBJ2-3 TRBV27 CASSPPWGREGTDTQYF TGTGCCAGCAGTCCCCCATGGGGGCGGGAGGGCACAGATACGCAGTATTTT
NA NA TRBJ1-1 TRBV28 CASTLQYTEAFF TGTGCCAGCACTTTACAGTACACTGAAGCTTTCTTT
many NA TRBJ2-2 TRBV19 CASSIGFGRLTGELFF TGTGCCAGTAGTATAGGCTTTGGCAGACTCACCGGGGAGCTGTTTTTT
NA NA TRBJ1-2 TRBV9 CASISRCSFFYRGYGYTF TGTGCCAGCATTTCGCGATGCAGCTTTTTCTACAGAGGGTATGGCTACACCTTC
few TRBD2 TRBJ2-5 TRBV9 CASSVGVPGGQETQYF TGTGCCAGCAGCGTAGGGGTCCCGGGGGGCCAAGAGACCCAGTACTTC
NA TRBD1 TRBJ2-5 TRBV20-1 CSARSRGFQETQYF TGCAGTGCTAGAAGCAGGGGGTTCCAAGAGACCCAGTACTTC
many NA TRBJ1-2 TRBV12-3/TRBV12-4 CASTGDGGGYTF TGTGCCAGCACCGGGGACGGGGGCGGCTACACCTTC
few TRBD2 TRBJ2-7 TRBV7-9 CASTGAGTSMYEQYF TGTGCCAGCACCGGGGCGGGGACTAGCATGTACGAGCAGTACTTC
few TRBD1 TRBJ2-7 TRBV12-3/TRBV12-4 CASRDRGPSYEQYF TGTGCCAGCAGGGACAGGGGGCCCTCCTACGAGCAGTACTTC
NA NA TRBJ2-3 TRBV6-2/TRBV6-3 CASSPNLGGGSTDTQYF TGTGCCAGCAGTCCAAATCTGGGCGGTGGGAGCACAGATACGCAGTATTTT